These 28 T cell receptor beta chains were all obtained from the same sample, sequenced in a study of shared clonotypes between healthy human individuals. The data were produced by immunoSEQ multiplex PCR, yet TCRdb's version contains in-frame clones alone and is incomplete. The sample yields under 1 million clones, about 96% seen once. Terminally differentiated effector memory CD45RA+ cells were excluded from the naive CD8 cells, which were CD45RO-negative and positively selected for CCR7. Sequenced input: naive CD8+ T cells sorted from blood. The receptor source for this set is a man aged 25 to 40 in good health.

The chain carries TRBV10-2 and TRBJ2-7, with 8 nucleotides matching TRBD1. The CDR3 length is 17 residues. Trimming took 6 bases from V and 5 from J; bases not matched to a gene: 18. CDR1 and CDR2 (germline): WSHSY, SAAADI. This CDR3 reads CASSEPGTGLGIHEQYF. For the CDR3, the DNA is TGCGCCAGCAGCGAGCCCGGGACAGGATTAGGGATCCACGAGCAGTACTTC.

The chain couples TRBV11-2 to TRBJ2-7, with D tentatively TRBD2 (6 bases). The germline V and J ends were trimmed by 2 bases and 2 bases, with 13 bases remaining between them. CDR1 is SGHAT and CDR2 is FQNNGV in the germline V gene. The CDR3 extends over 15 amino acids. Here the CDR3 DNA reads TGTGCCAGCAGCTTAAATCCAGCGGGCCCCTACGAGCAGTACTTC. It codes for CASSLNPAGPYEQYF.

J is TRBJ2-1 and V is TRBV4-1; 7 bases are shared with TRBD2. V lost 0 bases, J lost 2 bases, and 10 bases stayed unmatched. Germline lookup yields CDR1 MGHRA and CDR2 YSYEKL. The CDR3 contains 18 residues. The CDR3: CASSQDPAGAGTYNEQFF. In nucleotides, the CDR3 is TGCGCCAGCAGCCAAGATCCGGCGGGAGCGGGAACCTACAATGAGCAGTTCTTC.

In DNA form, the CDR3 reads TGTGCCAGCAGTCCCGACATCGACAGGGTTTATAGCAATCAGCCCCAGCATTTT. It is translated as CASSPDIDRVYSNQPQHF. The chain joins TRBV27 to TRBJ1-5, with 7 bases matching TRBD1. The CDR3 totals 18 residues. Unmatched junction bases numbered 13, after V lost 5 bases and J lost 0 bases. Per the germline V gene, CDR1 is MNHEY and CDR2 is SMNVEV (reference sequence).

The chain links TRBV19 to TRBJ2-7, with D uncertain. The V end was cut by 3 bases, the J end by 5 bases, with 8 bases between. The length of the CDR3 is 12 residues. From germline, CDR1 is LNHDA and CDR2 SQIVND (reference sequence). CDR3 coding DNA: TGTGCCAGTAGTATGTTTGGCGACGAGCAGTACTTC. Translation gives CASSMFGDEQYF.

The rearrangement joins TRBV2 to TRBJ2-7; the D is unclear. Looked up from germline, CDR1 is SNHLY and CDR2 is FYNNEI. Trimming removed 6 bases from V and 4 bases from J, with 7 bases in between. CDR3 length: 11 amino acids. This chain's CDR3 is CASRFAYEQYF. The CDR3 DNA reads as TGTGCCAGCAGGTTTGCGTACGAGCAGTACTTC.

The chain employs TRBV7-9 and TRBJ2-1, with 11 bases matching TRBD2. The CDR3 runs to 14 residues. V lost 5 bases, J lost 8 bases, and 5 bases stayed unmatched. Germline V gene lookup returns CDR1 SEHNR and CDR2 FQNEAQ (reference sequence). The CDR3 spells CASSPILAGDEQFF. The CDR3 coding sequence is TGTGCCAGCAGCCCAATACTAGCGGGAGATGAGCAGTTCTTC.

The CDR3 region is CASSAGDSYTDTQYF. DNA for the CDR3: TGTGCCAGCAGTGCAGGGGACTCTTACACAGATACGCAGTATTTT. V is TRBV27 and J is TRBJ2-3; either TRBD1 or TRBD2 may fit D (6 bases each). Germline CDR1 is MNHEY and CDR2 is SMNVEV (reference sequence). V was shortened by 5 bases and J by 2 bases, with 14 bases between the two germline ends. The CDR3 is 15 amino acids.

The chain employs TRBV29-1 and TRBJ1-3, with D maybe TRBD1 (6 bases). Germline V CDR1 and CDR2: SQVTM, ANQGSEA. The V and J ends lost 5 bases and 9 bases respectively, with 14 bases between them. CDR3 size: 12 residues. CDR3 loop: CSVFSQGGTIYF. CDR3 nucleotides: TGCAGCGTTTTTTCACAGGGCGGCACCATATATTTT.

This clone has a single count. The chain recombines TRBV5-1 with TRBJ2-7; D might be TRBD1 (6 bases). This CDR3 is built from 16 residues. Trimming took 4 bases from V and 2 from J, leaving 19 bases between them. Germline values: CDR1 SGHRS, CDR2 YFSETQ. CDR3 sequence reads: CASSPNQVWDTYEQYF. CDR3 sequence (DNA): TGCGCCAGCAGCCCAAACCAAGTGTGGGACACCTACGAGCAGTACTTC.

This chain uses TRBV5-4 with TRBJ2-2, with 9 bases matching TRBD2. CDR1 and CDR2 from the germline V gene are SGHNT and YYREEE (reference sequence). V lost 0 bases and J lost 2; bases outside the gene matches: 2. The CDR3 is 16 residues long. CDR3 nucleotide sequence: TGTGCCAGCAGCTTGGACCTAGCGGGAAACACCGGGGAGCTGTTTTTT. Protein: CASSLDLAGNTGELFF.

This clone was counted once. The genes are TRBV5-6 and TRBJ2-7; TRBD2 matches at 8 bases. Trimming took 4 bases from V and 5 from J; bases not matched to a gene: 11. This CDR3 spans 15 amino acids. CDR1 is SGHDT, CDR2 YYEEEE, per germline. The CDR3 nucleotides are TGTGCCAGCAGCCCGACCGGGACTAGTACTCACGAGCAGTACTTC. Its protein is CASSPTGTSTHEQYF.

V usage is TRBV11-2 and J usage is TRBJ2-1; D possibly corresponds to TRBD2 (5 bases). The V gene's germline CDR1 is SGHAT and CDR2 FQNNGV. With 6 bases removed from V and 7 bases from J, the gap between germline ends came to 13 bases. The CDR3 length is 13 residues. The CDR3 loop is CASSPRPGNEQFF. The CDR3 region has the DNA TGTGCCAGCAGTCCGAGGCCGGGGAATGAGCAGTTCTTC.

V gene TRBV5-6 combines with J gene TRBJ2-7, with TRBD1 matching 9 bases. Germline V CDR1 and CDR2: SGHDT, YYEEEE. Trimming took 4 bases from V and 13 from J; bases not matched to a gene: 9. This CDR3 has 12 amino acids. CDR3 nucleotides: TGTGCCAGCAGCCTTACAGGGGGCAAGGACTACTTC. Its protein is CASSLTGGKDYF.

V and J are TRBV5-5 and TRBJ2-7, with 8 positions matching TRBD2. CDR3 length: 15 residues. Germline CDR1 SGHKS, CDR2 YYEKEE (reference sequence). J was trimmed by 3 bases and V by 4 bases; bases with no gene match: 9. CDR3 coding DNA: TGTGCCAGCAGCCCCCGCAGCGGGAGTTTCTACGAGCAGTACTTC. This encodes CASSPRSGSFYEQYF.

This chain connects TRBV9 to TRBJ2-7; the match to TRBD2 covers 11 bases. The germline V gene encodes CDR1 SGDLS and CDR2 YYNGEE. There are 15 residues in the CDR3. Trimming removed 1 base from V and 3 bases from J; junction bases left unmatched: 3. CDR3 sequence reads: CASSVTGLADYEQYF. The DNA of the CDR3 is TGTGCCAGCAGCGTAACGGGACTAGCGGACTACGAGCAGTACTTC.

V and J are TRBV13 and TRBJ2-2; D remains ambiguous. The germline gives CDR1 PRHDT, CDR2 FYEKMQ (reference sequence). V was clipped by 6 bases and J by 6 bases, with 14 bases between them. CDR3 size: 14 residues. CDR3 sequence (DNA): TGTGCCAGCAGAGTTGGCTTACGAGCCGGGGAGCTGTTTTTT. Translating gives CASRVGLRAGELFF.

About this clone: The sample carries other DNA sequences with the same CDR3. The chain employs TRBV27 and TRBJ2-5, with D possibly being TRBD1 (5 bases). Trimming shortened V by 1 base and J by 5 bases, and 11 bases separated the two germline ends. The CDR3 covers 14 residues. The germline V gene has CDR1 MNHEY and CDR2 SMNVEV (reference sequence). CDR3: CASSLLGVGETQYF. The CDR3 coding sequence is TGTGCCAGCAGTTTATTAGGGGTCGGGGAGACCCAGTACTTC.

This sequence joins TRBV6-1 and TRBJ1-4; D call uncertain. Trimming stripped 5 bases from V and 6 bases from J, with 7 bases between. This CDR3 is built from 12 residues. CDR1 is MNHNS, CDR2 SASEGT, per germline. The CDR3 DNA reads TGTGCCAGCAGTTGGGAGGATGAAAAACTGTTTTTT. Encoded protein: CASSWEDEKLFF.

V and J are TRBV7-9 and TRBJ2-1; a possible D gene is TRBD2 (6 bases). Germline values: CDR1 SEHNR, CDR2 FQNEAQ (reference sequence). The CDR3 is 16 residues long. V gave up 2 bases and J gave up 8 bases, with 19 bases separating them. The CDR3, as DNA: TGTGCCAGCAGCTTAACTAGCATCCGTATAGTACATGAGCAGTTCTTC. This codes for CASSLTSIRIVHEQFF. The full variable domain, its missing parts supplied by reference TRBV7-9 and TRBJ2-1, is DTGVSQNPRHKITKRGQNVTFRCDPISEHNRLYWYRQTLGQGPEFLTYFQNEAQLEKSRLLSDRFSAERPKGSFSTLEIQRTEQGDSAMYLCASSLTSIRIVHEQFFGPGTRLTVL.

The rearrangement uses TRBV2 and TRBJ1-2; 7 bases align to TRBD1. V dropped 8 bases and J dropped 4; count of bases not matched to a gene: 7. Germline assignment: CDR1 SNHLY and CDR2 FYNNEI. The CDR3 is 13 amino acids. CDR3 sequence reads: CASPQGIVYGYTF. The CDR3 DNA reads as TGTGCCAGCCCACAGGGGATAGTCTATGGCTACACCTTC.

The rearrangement joins TRBV15 to TRBJ1-5; D uncertain. The CDR3 sequence is 19 residues long. The germline V gene has CDR1 LNHNV and CDR2 YYDKDF (reference sequence). V lost 4 bases and J lost 0, with 22 bases in between. CDR3 residues: CATSTNPGRRSYSNQPQHF. The CDR3 bases are TGTGCCACCAGCACCAATCCGGGTCGCCGCTCGTATAGCAATCAGCCCCAGCATTTT.

The J gene is TRBJ1-2, the V gene TRBV6-5; possibly TRBD1 for D (5 bases). The CDR3 runs 11 residues. V lost 5 bases to trimming and J lost 8 bases, with 9 bases between them. Per germline, CDR1 MNHEY and CDR2 SVGAGI. In nucleotides, the CDR3 is TGTGCCAGCAGTGGAGGGGTGGGCTACACCTTC. The encoded protein is CASSGGVGYTF.

The chain links TRBV14 to TRBJ2-7; no clear D gene. V was shortened by 4 bases and J by 6 bases, with 10 bases between the two germline ends. The CDR3 sequence is 12 residues long. The germline V gene has CDR1 SGHDN and CDR2 FVKESK. CDR3 sequence: CASSPLSVEQYF. The DNA for the CDR3 is TGTGCCAGCAGCCCACTCTCCGTCGAGCAGTACTTC.

The chain employs TRBV10-1 and TRBJ2-2; TRBD2 agrees at 7 bases. V shed 4 bases and J 11 bases; nucleotides not matched to a gene: 4. The CDR3 sequence is 12 residues long. The germline V gene encodes CDR1 WNHNN and CDR2 SYGVQD (reference sequence). For the CDR3, the DNA is TGCGCCAGCAGTGCGGAAGCGGGAGAGCTGTTTTTT. This encodes CASSAEAGELFF.

This rearrangement joins TRBV2 to TRBJ2-1, with D hard to call. V dropped 6 bases and J dropped 9 bases, with 12 bases sitting between them. The CDR3 contains 12 residues. Per germline, CDR1 SNHLY and CDR2 FYNNEI. CDR3 in DNA: TGTGCCAGCAGAGCGAATGCTGGTGAGCAGTTCTTC. It is translated as CASRANAGEQFF.

This chain joins TRBV4-1 and TRBJ1-1; a possible D gene is TRBD1 (5 bases). Germline V gene data show CDR1 as MGHRA and CDR2 as YSYEKL. The CDR3 covers 15 residues. V lost 4 bases, J lost 2 bases, and 14 bases lay in between. The CDR3 coding sequence is TGCGCCAGCAGCCTGCCGGGACTCGATAACACTGAAGCTTTCTTT. Translated, it gives CASSLPGLDNTEAFF.

The rearrangement joins TRBV7-9 to TRBJ1-1; TRBD1 agrees at 7 bases. The CDR3 loop spans 15 amino acids. V trimming: 1 base; J trimming: 5 bases; junction bases outside the gene matches: 7. Germline CDR1 and CDR2: SEHNR and FQNEAQ (reference sequence). CDR3 sequence: CASSLGQGFVTEAFF. CDR3 DNA sequence: TGTGCCAGCAGCTTAGGACAGGGATTTGTGACTGAAGCTTTCTTT.